Sequencing of this T cell receptor (beta chain) was carried out in a study of T cell changes during pregnancy in multiple sclerosis. V was trimmed by 4 bases and J by 0 bases, leaving 14 bases between them. The germline gives CDR1 SGHNT, CDR2 YYREEE (reference sequence). The CDR3 loop spans 16 amino acids. TCRdb's copy holds only in-frame clones and misses some; the assay was immunoSEQ multiplex PCR. The data hold 25,000 to 35,000 clones, with around nine tenths observed a single time. The TCR originated in a female donor in good health, enrolled as a control in a pregnancy study. The chain recombines TRBV5-4 with TRBJ1-3; D is uncertain. The material was CD4+ T cells from peripheral blood mononuclear cells, obtained in the first trimester of pregnancy. The CDR3 DNA follows: TGTGCCAGCAGCCCCACTTTTGAGAGCTCTGGAAACACCATATATTTT. This sequence encodes CASSPTFESSGNTIYF.